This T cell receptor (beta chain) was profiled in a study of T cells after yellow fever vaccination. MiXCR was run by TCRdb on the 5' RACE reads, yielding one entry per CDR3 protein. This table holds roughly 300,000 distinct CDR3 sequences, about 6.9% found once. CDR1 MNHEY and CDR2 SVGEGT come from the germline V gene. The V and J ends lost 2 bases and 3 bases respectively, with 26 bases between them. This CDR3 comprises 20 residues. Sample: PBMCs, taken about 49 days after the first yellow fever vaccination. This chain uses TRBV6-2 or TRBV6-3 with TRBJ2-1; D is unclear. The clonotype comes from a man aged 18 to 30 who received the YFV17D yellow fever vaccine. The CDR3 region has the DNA TGTGCCAGCAGTTACGATCTCAGGAACGTTCAACGGCTCATCTACAATGAGCAGTTCTTC. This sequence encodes CASSYDLRNVQRLIYNEQFF.